This entry lists 3 T cell receptor beta chains sequenced from one sample in a study of blood T cell repertoires in COVID-19. The assay was immunoSEQ multiplex PCR, and TCRdb's table has in-frame clones only and misses some. Of over 300,000 clones in the sample, over 75% were seen once. Sequenced sample: PBMCs or T cells enriched from blood (not recorded which). These receptors originate from a woman aged 30 to 39 with acute COVID-19.

The rearrangement links TRBV6-5 to TRBJ1-2; D perhaps matches TRBD1 (5 bases). Trimming took 8 bases from V and 8 from J, leaving 21 bases between them. CDR1 and CDR2 from the germline V gene are MNHEY and SVGAGI. The CDR3 runs to 14 residues. Here the CDR3 reads CASQPGLKSGGYTF. The CDR3 region has the DNA TGTGCCAGCCAGCCAGGGCTAAAATCGGGCGGCTACACCTTC.

This chain connects TRBV5-1 to TRBJ2-3, with 13 bases fitting TRBD2. V was pared by 4 bases and J by 2 bases, with 16 bases of the junction left unmatched. The CDR3 runs to 20 residues. Germline CDR1 SGHRS, CDR2 YFSETQ. This chain's CDR3 is CASSLGRVLGLAGPTDTQYF. The CDR3 DNA sequence: TGCGCCAGCAGCCTCGGCCGGGTGTTGGGACTAGCGGGGCCCACAGATACGCAGTATTTT.

The gene calls are TRBV9 and TRBJ2-4; perhaps TRBD2 as D (6 bases). The V end was cut by 4 bases, the J end by 0 bases, with 8 bases between. Germline CDR1 SGDLS, CDR2 YYNGEE. The CDR3 contains 14 residues. The CDR3 sequence: CASSTGLAKNIQYF. The CDR3, as DNA: TGTGCCAGCAGCACGGGACTAGCCAAAAACATTCAGTACTTC.